The 3 T cell receptor beta chains reported below all come from one sample, sequenced in a study of metastatic and nonmetastatic thyroid tumors. All patients were untreated before thyroid surgery. TCRdb re-clonotyped the PCR reads through MiXCR. Of some 50,000 clones listed, approximately 24% are singletons. The sequenced sample consisted of blood. These receptor sequences come from a male donor with papillary thyroid cancer or a benign thyroid nodule (not recorded which). Some clones in this sample may be carry-over from other donors' samples.

With regard to this clone: A much larger clonotype is one base distant, so this may be a read error. This sequence joins TRBV5-6 and TRBJ2-3; the D is unclear. The CDR3 has 12 amino acids. V was clipped by 0 bases and J by 10 bases, with 9 bases between them. CDR1 is SGHDT and CDR2 is YYEEEE in the germline V gene. The CDR3 spells CASSLGEVAQYF. The CDR3 DNA reads as TGTGCCAGCAGCTTGGGGGAAGTGGCGCAGTATTTT.

This clone was seen a handful of times. This chain uses TRBV27 with TRBJ1-6; D is undetermined. Germline assignment: CDR1 MNHEY and CDR2 SMNVEV (reference sequence). This CDR3 is 14 amino acids long. Trimming stripped 6 bases from V and 4 bases from J, with 10 bases between. The CDR3: CASSRGRYNSPLHF. The CDR3 DNA reads as TGTGCCAGCAGCCGCGGGAGATATAATTCACCCCTCCACTTT.

In this sample, this clone turned up many times. This chain joins TRBV20-1 and TRBJ2-3; D perhaps matches TRBD2 (6 bases). The germline V gene has CDR1 DFQATT and CDR2 SNEGSKA (reference sequence). The CDR3 length is 12 residues. The ends were cut back, 6 bases at V and 3 bases at J, with 10 bases in the middle. The CDR3 DNA reads as TGCAGTGCCAGGACTACAACAGATACGCAGTATTTT. This translates into CSARTTTDTQYF.